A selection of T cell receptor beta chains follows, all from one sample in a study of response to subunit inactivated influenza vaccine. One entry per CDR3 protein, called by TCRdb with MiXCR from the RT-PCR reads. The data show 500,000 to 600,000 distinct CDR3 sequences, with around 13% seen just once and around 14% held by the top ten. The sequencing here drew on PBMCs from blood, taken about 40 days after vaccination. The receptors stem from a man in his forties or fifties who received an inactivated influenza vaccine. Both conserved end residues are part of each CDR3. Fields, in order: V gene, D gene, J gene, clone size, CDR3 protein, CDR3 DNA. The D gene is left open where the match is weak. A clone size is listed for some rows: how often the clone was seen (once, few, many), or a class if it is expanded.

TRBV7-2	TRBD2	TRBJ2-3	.	CASSYPGAGPTDTQYF	TGTGCCAGCAGCTACCCTGGAGCGGGGCCCACAGATACGCAGTATTTT
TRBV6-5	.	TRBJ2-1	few	CASSYSGALFYEQFF	TGTGCCAGCAGTTACAGTGGGGCGTTATTCTATGAGCAGTTCTTC
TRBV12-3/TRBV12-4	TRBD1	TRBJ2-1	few	CASSYGQGAHNEQFF	TGTGCCAGCAGCTACGGGCAGGGGGCCCACAATGAGCAGTTCTTC
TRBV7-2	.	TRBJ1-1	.	CASSSAGRMNTEAFF	TGTGCCAGCAGCTCAGCGGGACGGATGAACACTGAAGCTTTCTTT
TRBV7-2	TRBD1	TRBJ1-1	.	CASSLIRQGFEAFF	TGTGCCAGCAGCTTAATTAGACAGGGCTTTGAAGCTTTCTTT
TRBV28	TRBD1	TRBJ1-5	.	CASSPNRQGVYQPQHF	TGTGCCAGCAGCCCTAACAGACAGGGGGTATACCAGCCCCAGCATTTT
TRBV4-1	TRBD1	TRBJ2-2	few	CASSQDSTGGTGELFF	TGCGCCAGCAGCCAAGATTCGACAGGGGGGACCGGGGAGCTGTTTTTT
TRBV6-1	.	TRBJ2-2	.	CASSVPGANTGELFF	TGTGCCAGCAGCGTCCCGGGGGCGAACACCGGGGAGCTGTTTTTT
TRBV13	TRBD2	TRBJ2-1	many	CASSPTSGGANEQFF	TGTGCCAGCAGCCCAACTAGCGGGGGGGCCAATGAGCAGTTCTTC
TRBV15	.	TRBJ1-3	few	CATSIGQGFGNTIYF	TGTGCCACCAGCATCGGTCAGGGATTCGGAAACACCATATATTTT
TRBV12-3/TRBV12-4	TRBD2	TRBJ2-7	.	CASSPGLLEGEQYF	TGTGCCAGCAGTCCGGGACTATTGGAAGGGGAGCAGTACTTC
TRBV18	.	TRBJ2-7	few	CASSPGTSNEQYF	TGTGCCAGCTCGCCCGGGACATCGAACGAGCAGTACTTC